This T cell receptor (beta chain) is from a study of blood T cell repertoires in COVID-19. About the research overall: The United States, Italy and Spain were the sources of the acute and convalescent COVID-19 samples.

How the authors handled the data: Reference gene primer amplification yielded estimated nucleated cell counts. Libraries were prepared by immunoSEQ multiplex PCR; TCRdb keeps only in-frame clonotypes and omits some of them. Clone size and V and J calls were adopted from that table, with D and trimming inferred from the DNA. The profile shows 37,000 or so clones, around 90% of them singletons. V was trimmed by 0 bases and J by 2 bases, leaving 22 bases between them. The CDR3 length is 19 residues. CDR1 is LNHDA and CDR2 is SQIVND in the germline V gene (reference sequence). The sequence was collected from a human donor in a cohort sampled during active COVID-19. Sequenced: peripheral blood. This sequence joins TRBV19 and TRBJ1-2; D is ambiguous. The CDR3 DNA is TGTGCCAGTAGTATAGATACCGGGAGCTCATCCCCCCTGAACTATGGCTACACCTTC. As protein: CASSIDTGSSSPLNYGYTF.